This T cell receptor (beta chain) was sequenced for a study of blood T cell repertoires in COVID-19. About the research overall: Collection of acute and convalescent COVID-19 samples took place in the United States, Italy and Spain. T cells, B-cell-depleted T cells, or PBMCs supplied cDNA or gDNA.

Per the original data handling: By means of reference gene primer amplification, nucleated cell counts were estimated. TCRdb's table, derived via immunoSEQ multiplex PCR, lists solely in-frame clones and lacks some. V and J calls plus clone size are reproduced from that table; the DNA served to infer D and trimming. This sample has about 250,000 clones, with more than 75% found just once. The TCR originated in a woman aged 40 to 50 who had recovered from COVID-19. Sequencing used peripheral blood.

CDR3 region: CAWSRGGVVNQPQHF. CDR3 sequence (DNA): TGTGCCTGGAGTCGGGGGGGGGTCGTCAATCAGCCCCAGCATTTT. This rearrangement joins TRBV30 to TRBJ1-5, with TRBD1 as a possible D gene (5 bases). Deletions cut 2 bases from V and 3 bases from J, with 14 bases between. Germline-derived CDR1 and CDR2 are GTSNPN and SVGIG (reference sequence). There are 15 residues in the CDR3.